The 7 T cell receptor beta chains below were found in one sample sequenced in a study of tissue T cells after allogeneic stem cell transplantation. Assay: immunoSEQ multiplex PCR; the TCRdb copy retains only in-frame clones and omits some. The sample gives approximately 7,100 clones, roughly a third of which show up once; just under 6.5% is in the top ten. Sample time point: mouse harvest day 14 after allogeneic transplant. Mouse grafts combined 10^7 T-cell-depleted bone marrow cells with 10^6 splenic CD5+ T cells. The sequenced sample was skin. All receptors derive from a female BALB/c mouse given C57BL/6 T cells with graft-versus-host disease after an allogeneic hematopoietic cell transplant.

About this clone itself: Gene names are the mouse ones. Read coverage stops 1 residue before the CDR3 terminus; the germline J gene supplies the remainder. The genes are TRBV1 and TRBJ2-7; 8 nucleotides line up with TRBD2. The V segment lost 0 bases and the J segment 3 bases; nucleotides outside the gene matches: 4. The CDR3 is made up of 15 amino acids. CDR1 and CDR2 from the germline V gene are NSQYPW and LRSPGD (reference sequence). The sequenced CDR3 bases are TGCACCTGCAGTGCAGATCTGGGGGGACTCTATGAACAGTAC. Translated, it gives CTCSADLGGLYEQY. The entire CDR3 protein reads CTCSADLGGLYEQYF.

About this clone: Gene names denote mouse genes. The read terminates 1 residue before the CDR3 end, so the remaining end is supplied by the germline J gene. The chain has TRBV3 and TRBJ2-7; D not certain. Trimming stripped 0 bases from V and 4 bases from J, with 7 bases between. The CDR3 length is 13 residues. Germline-derived CDR1 and CDR2 are SNHLY and FYNGKV (reference sequence). CDR3 sequence: CASSLAPGYEQYF. The sequenced part of the CDR3 DNA is TGTGCCAGCAGCTTAGCCCCGGGATATGAACAGTAC.

Worth noting for this clone: Genes and germline are mouse. Sequencing ends 1 residue short of the CDR3 end; the germline J gene provides the rest. This sequence joins TRBV23 and TRBJ1-1; the D call TRBD1 from the table was never checked on the DNA. The CDR3 covers 12 residues. Germline CDR1 is KGHTA and CDR2 is FQNQQP. The CDR3 loop reads CSSSQYSTEVFF. The covered CDR3 bases are TGCTCCAGCAGTCAATACAGCACAGAAGTCTTC.

By proportion, this clone is medium-sized. The genes are named according to mouse. CDR3 bases read: TGTGCCAGCAGTCCGGGACTGAGCTCCTATGAACAGTAC. Amino acid sequence: CASSPGLSSYEQY. In full, the CDR3 reads CASSPGLSSYEQYF. The rearrangement uses TRBV26 and TRBJ2-7; 7 bases line up with TRBD2. The CDR3 is cut off 1 residue early in the read; its end comes from the germline J gene. The CDR3 has 14 residues. Germline-derived CDR1 and CDR2 are KGHPV and FQNQEV (reference sequence). The V gene end was trimmed by 4 bases and the J gene end by 0 bases; junction bases not matched to a gene: 3. Full variable domain (remainder filled in from reference TRBV26 and TRBJ2-7): NSKVIQTPRYLVKGQGQKAKMRCIPEKGHPVVFWYQQNKNNEFKFLINFQNQEVLQQIDMTEKRFSAECPSNSPCSLEIQSSEAGDSALYLCASSPGLSSYEQYFGPGTRLTVL.

Concerning this clone: Genes here carry mouse names. The CDR3 loop is CASSFQGRGTEVFF. CDR3 DNA (partial): TGTGCCAGCAGTTTCCAGGGCAGGGGCACAGAAGTCTTC. The genes are TRBV15 and TRBJ1-1, with D perhaps TRBD1 (6 bases). The sequence runs out 1 residue before the end of the CDR3; the remainder is reconstructed from the germline J gene. Germline loops: CDR1 SGHND, CDR2 FRSKSL. The CDR3 is 14 amino acids. V lost 3 bases and J lost 4, with 12 bases in between.

This clone was observed a handful of times. Genes and germline are mouse. With the read ending 1 residue before the CDR3 end, the germline J gene is used to fill in that end. V gene TRBV26 combines with J gene TRBJ1-3; D uncertain. This CDR3 has 14 residues. Germline CDR1 is KGHPV and CDR2 is FQNQEV (reference sequence). V lost 6 bases and J 0 bases, leaving 9 bases between the germline ends. CDR3 region: CASRDFNSGNTLYF. The DNA read from the CDR3 is TGTGCCAGCAGGGACTTTAATTCTGGAAATACGCTCTAT.

To note about this clone: Gene names are mouse gene names. The read terminates 1 residue before the CDR3 end, so the remaining end is supplied by the germline J gene. The V gene is TRBV26, the J gene TRBJ1-6, with D possibly TRBD1 on 6 matching bases. TRBJ1-6 is annotated as an ORF whose role is uncertain. The V end lost 6 bases, the J end lost 7 bases, and 10 bases lay between the germline ends. The germline V gene encodes CDR1 KGHPV and CDR2 FQNQEV (reference sequence). CDR3 length equals 13 residues. The CDR3 is CASSGTINSPLYF. The sequenced CDR3 bases are TGTGCCAGCAGCGGGACAATAAATTCGCCCCTCTAC.